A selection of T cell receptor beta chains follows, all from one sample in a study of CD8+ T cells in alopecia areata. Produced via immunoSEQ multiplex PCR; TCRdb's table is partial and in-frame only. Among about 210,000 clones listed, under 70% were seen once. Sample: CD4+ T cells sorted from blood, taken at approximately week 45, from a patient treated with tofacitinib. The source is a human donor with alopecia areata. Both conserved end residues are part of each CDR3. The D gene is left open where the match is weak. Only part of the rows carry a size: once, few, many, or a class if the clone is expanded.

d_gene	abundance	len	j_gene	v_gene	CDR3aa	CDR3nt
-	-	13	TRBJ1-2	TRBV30	CAWLPGEDYGYTF	TGTGCCTGGCTGCCGGGGGAGGACTATGGCTACACCTTC
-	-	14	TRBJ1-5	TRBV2	CASSDAGDIQPQHF	TGTGCCAGCAGTGACGCAGGGGATATTCAGCCCCAGCATTTT
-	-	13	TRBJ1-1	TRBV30	CAWSFGRNTEAFF	TGTGCCTGGAGTTTTGGCAGGAACACTGAAGCTTTCTTT
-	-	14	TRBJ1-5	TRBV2	CASREDQVNQPQHF	TGTGCCAGCAGGGAGGATCAGGTTAATCAGCCCCAGCATTTT
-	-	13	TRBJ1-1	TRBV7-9	CASSEARYTEAFF	TGTGCCAGCAGCGAAGCCCGGTACACTGAAGCTTTCTTT
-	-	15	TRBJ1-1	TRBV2	CASTYSRASNTEAFF	TGTGCCAGCACTTATAGTAGGGCATCGAACACTGAAGCTTTCTTT
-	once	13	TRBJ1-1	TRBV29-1	CSVGIGGNTEAFF	TGCAGCGTTGGTATCGGGGGGAACACTGAAGCTTTCTTT
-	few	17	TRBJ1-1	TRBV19	CASSTPGLDPKNTEAFF	TGTGCCAGTAGTACCCCAGGACTCGACCCGAAGAACACTGAAGCTTTCTTT
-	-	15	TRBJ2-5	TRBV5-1	CASSPGVAAQETQYF	TGCGCCAGCAGCCCGGGTGTAGCGGCCCAAGAGACCCAGTACTTC
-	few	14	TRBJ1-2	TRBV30	CAWSVPGTPSGYTF	TGTGCCTGGAGTGTACCCGGGACCCCGTCGGGCTACACCTTC
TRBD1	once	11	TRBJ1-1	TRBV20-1	CSASDRGRAFF	TGCAGTGCTAGTGACAGGGGGCGGGCTTTCTTT
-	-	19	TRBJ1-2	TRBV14	CASSQWHNFGVGLNYGYTF	TGTGCCAGCAGCCAATGGCATAACTTCGGGGTTGGATTGAACTATGGCTACACCTTC